Following are 32 T cell receptor beta chains from one sample sequenced in a study of blood T cell repertoires in COVID-19. Assay: immunoSEQ multiplex PCR; the TCRdb copy retains only in-frame clones and omits some. The sample yields some 74,000 clones, roughly 80% seen once. The source material was peripheral blood. These receptors were taken from a woman aged 80 or over with active or convalescent COVID-19.

V and J are TRBV27 and TRBJ2-5; maybe TRBD2 (5 bases). Trimming stripped 4 bases from V and 5 bases from J, with 26 bases between. The CDR3 is 18 amino acids. The germline CDR1 and CDR2 sequences are MNHEY and SMNVEV (reference sequence). CDR3 region: CASSSTPGRRRPLETQYF. The CDR3 DNA reads as TGTGCCAGCAGTTCAACCCCCGGACGGAGGAGACCCCTGGAGACCCAGTACTTC.

This clone qualifies as medium-sized. V gene TRBV19 combines with J gene TRBJ2-2, with TRBD1 as a possible D gene (6 bases). CDR1 is LNHDA, CDR2 SQIVND, per germline (reference sequence). V lost 7 bases to trimming and J lost 7 bases, with 16 bases between them. CDR3 size: 14 residues. The CDR3 sequence is CASTQTGLGGELFF. The CDR3 coding sequence is TGTGCCAGTACCCAGACAGGTTTGGGCGGGGAGCTGTTTTTT.

The V call is TRBV11-2, the J call TRBJ2-1; 8 nucleotides align to TRBD2. The V gene end was trimmed by 5 bases and the J gene end by 7 bases; junction bases not matched to a gene: 10. The germline CDR1 and CDR2 sequences are SGHAT and FQNNGV. The CDR3 covers 15 residues. The CDR3 sequence: CASSLGGGRDNEQFF. The CDR3 DNA sequence: TGTGCCAGCAGCCTCGGGGGGGGCAGGGATAATGAGCAGTTCTTC.

The chain combines TRBV6-2 or TRBV6-3 with TRBJ2-2; perhaps TRBD1 as D (5 bases). This CDR3 has 15 amino acids. Germline V CDR1 and CDR2: MNHEY, SVGEGT. Trimming took off 2 bases at V and 3 bases at J, with 10 bases between the two ends. In nucleotides, the CDR3 is TGTGCCAGCAGTTACGACAGACAAGACACCGGGGAGCTGTTTTTT. This sequence encodes CASSYDRQDTGELFF.

The sample holds one count of this clone. The V and J genes are TRBV10-3 and TRBJ1-2; D is unresolved. The CDR3 extends over 13 amino acids. From germline, CDR1 is ENHRY and CDR2 SYGVKD. Trimming pared 4 bases from V and 1 base from J, leaving 7 bases between. CDR3 sequence (DNA): TGTGCCATCAGTGTGACAAATAACTATGGCTACACCTTC. Protein product: CAISVTNNYGYTF.

DNA for the CDR3: TGTGCCAGTAGTATGGGGGGAAGGAACACCGGGGAGCTGTTTTTT. The encoded protein is CASSMGGRNTGELFF. The chain joins TRBV19 to TRBJ2-2, with D possibly being TRBD2 (6 bases). The CDR3 is 15 amino acids. The germline V gene encodes CDR1 LNHDA and CDR2 SQIVND (reference sequence). With 3 bases removed from V and 1 base from J, the gap between germline ends came to 9 bases.

V gene TRBV10-3 combines with J gene TRBJ2-5, with a tentative D call TRBD2 (5 bases). V lost 8 bases and J 5 bases, leaving 9 bases between the germline ends. The CDR3 spans 11 residues. The germline V gene encodes CDR1 ENHRY and CDR2 SYGVKD. Here the CDR3 DNA reads TGTGCCATCCGGGGTGGGGAGACCCAGTACTTC. It specifies CAIRGGETQYF.

This rearrangement joins TRBV19 to TRBJ2-6; 10 nucleotides agree with TRBD1. The CDR3 has 17 residues. Losses at the gene ends were 4 bases for V and 1 base for J; bases not matched to a gene: 4. In germline, CDR1 is LNHDA, CDR2 SQIVND (reference sequence). The CDR3 DNA reads TGTGCCAGTAGTAGGGTGGGACAGGGGTCTGGGGCCAACGTCCTGACTTTC. Its protein is CASSRVGQGSGANVLTF. Combining the CDR3 with reference TRBV19 and TRBJ2-6 gives the whole variable domain DGGITQSPKYLFRKEGQNVTLSCEQNLNHDAMYWYRQDPGQGLRLIYYSQIVNDFQKGDIAEGYSVSREKKESFPLTVTSAQKNPTAFYLCASSRVGQGSGANVLTFGAGSRLTVL.

This clone was seen more than once but under ten times. The rearrangement links TRBV19 to TRBJ1-1; 9 nucleotides align to TRBD1. In germline, CDR1 is LNHDA, CDR2 SQIVND (reference sequence). There are 17 residues in the CDR3. J was trimmed by 0 bases and V by 3 bases; bases with no gene match: 8. The CDR3 spells CASSMGTGRALNTEAFF. As DNA, the CDR3 is TGTGCCAGTAGTATGGGGACAGGGAGGGCCCTGAACACTGAAGCTTTCTTT.

This chain joins TRBV28 and TRBJ1-1, with TRBD1 matching over 9 bases. The CDR3 runs 12 residues. The V gene's germline CDR1 is MDHEN and CDR2 SYDVKM. V dropped 5 bases and J dropped 9; count of bases not matched to a gene: 4. CDR3 sequence (DNA): TGTGCCAGCAGTCTAGGACAGGGGAAAGCTTTCTTT. This translates into CASSLGQGKAFF.

CDR3 bases: TGTGCCAGCGCGCCGGGACAAAAAATCTTGAGCGGGGAGCTGTTTTTT. This gives the protein CASAPGQKILSGELFF. The chain carries TRBV5-8 and TRBJ2-2; weak D call: TRBD1 (6 bases). Trimming removed 7 bases at V and 7 bases at J, with 23 bases between. The CDR3 runs to 16 residues. CDR1 is SGHTS, CDR2 YDEGEE, per germline.

This chain's CDR3 is CASSLTLGTGEAFF. In DNA, the CDR3 is TGTGCCAGCAGCTTAACGCTTGGGACAGGTGAAGCTTTCTTT. The V call is TRBV7-2, the J call TRBJ1-1; TRBD1 matches at 8 bases. Germline values: CDR1 SGHTA, CDR2 FQGNSA. This CDR3 has 14 amino acids. The junction had 6 bases not matched to a gene; V was cut back by 2 bases and J by 7 bases.

For this clone: The sample carries other DNA sequences with the same CDR3. The chain couples TRBV7-2 to TRBJ1-6; TRBD1 is a possible D gene (5 bases). The CDR3 runs 13 residues. Trimming pared 6 bases from V and 4 bases from J, leaving 7 bases between. The germline V gene encodes CDR1 SGHTA and CDR2 FQGNSA. CDR3 nucleotides: TGTGCCAGCAGGACAGCTTATAATTCACCCCTCCACTTT. It encodes CASRTAYNSPLHF.

The table lists this clone with a count of one. The V and J genes are TRBV25-1 and TRBJ1-6; possibly TRBD1 for D (6 bases). V was cut by 6 bases and J by 3 bases, with 12 bases left in between. Germline loops: CDR1 MGHDK, CDR2 SYGVNS. The CDR3 is 15 amino acids. CDR3 sequence (DNA): TGTGCCAGCAGAGCCGGGACAAGCTATAATTCACCCCTCCACTTT. Amino acid sequence: CASRAGTSYNSPLHF.

The chain employs TRBV28 and TRBJ2-7, with D possibly TRBD2 on 6 matching bases. Looked up from germline, CDR1 is MDHEN and CDR2 is SYDVKM. V was cut by 6 bases and J by 4 bases, with 25 bases left in between. This CDR3 is 17 amino acids long. In DNA form, the CDR3 reads TGTGCCAGCAGGCTCAATATAGGGCGGGGAGGATCTTACGAGCAGTACTTC. This encodes CASRLNIGRGGSYEQYF.

The sample holds one count of this clone. Here the CDR3 reads CASSRLPQETQYF. Here the CDR3 DNA reads TGTGCCAGTAGTAGACTCCCACAAGAGACCCAGTACTTC. V and J are TRBV19 and TRBJ2-5, with D hard to call. The germline V gene encodes CDR1 LNHDA and CDR2 SQIVND (reference sequence). Trimming left V 4 bases short and J 2 bases short, with 8 bases between. The CDR3 is made up of 13 amino acids.

This chain joins TRBV4-2 and TRBJ1-4, with 7 bases fitting TRBD1. The germline V gene encodes CDR1 LGHNA and CDR2 YNFKEQ. Trimming cost V 5 bases and J 0 bases; bases outside gene matches: 9. CDR3 size: 17 residues. The CDR3 loop reads CASSGRDSIATNEKLFF. CDR3 in DNA: TGTGCCAGCAGCGGTCGGGACAGTATTGCAACTAATGAAAAACTGTTTTTT.

The CDR3 DNA reads as TGTGCCACCAGTAGGGAAGGGGGCTATGGCTACACCTTC. The encoded protein is CATSREGGYGYTF. This chain uses TRBV24-1 with TRBJ1-2; possibly TRBD1 for D (6 bases). Per germline, CDR1 KGHDR and CDR2 SFDVKD. This CDR3 has 13 residues. The V and J ends lost 6 bases and 4 bases respectively, with 11 bases between them.

This clone came up a few times. The chain carries TRBV4-3 and TRBJ2-7; D possibly corresponds to TRBD1 (6 bases). The CDR3 spans 17 residues. The germline CDR1 and CDR2 sequences are LGHNA and YSLEER. V was cut by 0 bases and J by 4 bases, with 19 bases left in between. The CDR3 DNA reads TGCGCCAGCAGCCAAGAACATGGGACAACCACCCCTTACGAGCAGTACTTC. Residues: CASSQEHGTTTPYEQYF.

The chain recombines TRBV27 with TRBJ1-2, with 8 nucleotides matching TRBD1. Trimming removed 5 bases from V and 6 bases from J; junction bases left unmatched: 17. There are 17 residues in the CDR3. Germline loops: CDR1 MNHEY, CDR2 SMNVEV (reference sequence). This chain's CDR3 is CASSRQGAFGFVDGYTF. The CDR3 DNA reads TGTGCCAGCAGTCGGCAGGGGGCTTTTGGGTTTGTAGATGGCTACACCTTC.

The V and J genes are TRBV7-2 and TRBJ1-5, with D possibly TRBD1 on 6 matching bases. Germline V lookup: CDR1 SGHTA, CDR2 FQGNSA. The CDR3 spans 15 residues. Between the trimmed V and J ends, which lost 5 bases and 0 bases, there was a span of 11 bases. CDR3 in amino acids: CASSVDRNSNQPQHF. CDR3 nucleotides: TGTGCCAGCAGCGTGGACAGAAATAGCAATCAGCCCCAGCATTTT.

V gene TRBV5-5 combines with J gene TRBJ2-7, with 12 bases matching TRBD1. CDR1 is SGHKS and CDR2 is YYEKEE in the germline V gene (reference sequence). CDR3 length: 14 residues. The V gene end was trimmed by 4 bases and the J gene end by 6 bases; junction bases not matched to a gene: 5. DNA for the CDR3: TGTGCCAGCAGCAACCGGGACAGGGGGCGCGAGCAGTACTTC. Amino acid sequence: CASSNRDRGREQYF.

J is TRBJ1-2 and V is TRBV24-1; 7 bases agree with TRBD1. This CDR3 spans 17 amino acids. J was trimmed by 4 bases and V by 2 bases; bases with no gene match: 12. Germline V gives CDR1 KGHDR, CDR2 SFDVKD. The CDR3 region has the DNA TGTGCCACCAGTGATTCGACAGGGATATCGTCATTCTATGGCTACACCTTC. Its translation is CATSDSTGISSFYGYTF.

V usage is TRBV2 and J usage is TRBJ2-7; 10 bases are a match to TRBD2. J was trimmed by 3 bases and V by 6 bases; bases with no gene match: 5. The CDR3 is 14 amino acids. Germline loops: CDR1 SNHLY, CDR2 FYNNEI. The CDR3 reads CASRGLAEVYEQYF. Written as DNA, the CDR3 is TGTGCCAGCAGAGGACTAGCGGAGGTCTACGAGCAGTACTTC.

J is TRBJ2-3 and V is TRBV27; D uncertain. Trimming removed 2 bases at V and 0 bases at J, with 9 bases between. Germline CDR1 is MNHEY and CDR2 is SMNVEV (reference sequence). The CDR3 runs 15 residues. This CDR3 reads CASSLGRTSTDTQYF. For the CDR3, the DNA is TGTGCCAGCAGTTTAGGGCGTACTAGCACAGATACGCAGTATTTT.

J is TRBJ2-7 and V is TRBV9; TRBD1 might be the D (5 bases). Per the germline V gene, CDR1 is SGDLS and CDR2 is YYNGEE. The CDR3 has 16 residues. Trimming pared 0 bases from V and 2 bases from J, leaving 15 bases between. CDR3 DNA: TGTGCCAGCAGCGTAGCTTTGGGGCAGGGCCCCTACGAGCAGTACTTC. This sequence encodes CASSVALGQGPYEQYF.

The chain employs TRBV7-2 and TRBJ2-1; 16 bases line up with TRBD2. The CDR3 consists of 16 residues. Germline loops: CDR1 SGHTA, CDR2 FQGNSA. With V trimmed by 2 bases and J by 7 bases, 2 bases remained unmatched. The CDR3 reads CASSLLGLAGGNEQFF. The CDR3 DNA reads TGTGCCAGCAGCTTATTGGGACTAGCGGGAGGGAATGAGCAGTTCTTC. Drawing the rest from reference TRBV7-2 and TRBJ2-1, the complete variable domain is GAGVSQSPSNKVTEKGKDVELRCDPISGHTALYWYRQSLGQGLEFLIYFQGNSAPDKSGLPSDRFSAERTGGSVSTLTIQRTQQEDSAVYLCASSLLGLAGGNEQFFGPGTRLTVL.

The chain uses TRBV25-1 and TRBJ2-2; 7 bases are a match to TRBD1. Germline V lookup: CDR1 MGHDK, CDR2 SYGVNS. Trimming cost V 0 bases and J 0 bases; bases outside gene matches: 4. The CDR3 is made up of 17 amino acids. The CDR3 loop reads CASSEYRQGANTGELFF. CDR3 in DNA: TGTGCCAGCAGTGAATATCGACAGGGAGCGAACACCGGGGAGCTGTTTTTT.

The rearrangement uses TRBV2 and TRBJ1-4; tentatively, D is TRBD1 (5 bases). Germline CDR1 and CDR2: SNHLY and FYNNEI. CDR3 length equals 16 residues. V was cut by 8 bases and J by 2 bases, with 18 bases left in between. The CDR3 bases are TGTGCCAGCCTAGTTCAGGGATTTACCACTAATGAAAAACTGTTTTTT. Residues: CASLVQGFTTNEKLFF. The full variable domain, completed using reference TRBV2 and TRBJ1-4, is EPEVTQTPSHQVTQMGQEVILRCVPISNHLYFYWYRQILGQKVEFLVSFYNNEISEKSEIFDDQFSVERPDGSNFTLKIRSTKLEDSAMYFCASLVQGFTTNEKLFFGSGTQLSVL.

This clone came up once. The chain couples TRBV6-2 or TRBV6-3 to TRBJ2-2; tentatively, D is TRBD2 (5 bases). With 2 bases removed from V and 1 base from J, the gap between germline ends came to 8 bases. The CDR3 is 15 amino acids. CDR1 MNHEY and CDR2 SVGEGT come from the germline V gene. In DNA form, the CDR3 reads TGTGCCAGCAGTTACGGTGGGAGGAACACCGGGGAGCTGTTTTTT. Its translation is CASSYGGRNTGELFF.

J is TRBJ1-2 and V is TRBV19, with TRBD1 identical over 8 bases. This CDR3 has 18 amino acids. The germline V gene encodes CDR1 LNHDA and CDR2 SQIVND (reference sequence). J lost 0 bases, V lost 6 bases, and 15 bases had no gene match. CDR3 nucleotide sequence: TGTGCCAGTAGGCAACCGATGGGACAGGAGGGAACTAACTATGGCTACACCTTC. It translates to CASRQPMGQEGTNYGYTF.

V and J are TRBV27 and TRBJ1-2; D is perhaps TRBD1 (5 bases). CDR3 length: 12 residues. Looked up from germline, CDR1 is MNHEY and CDR2 is SMNVEV (reference sequence). Trimming removed 6 bases at V and 7 bases at J, with 12 bases between. CDR3: CASRGRVGGYTF. The DNA of the CDR3 is TGTGCCAGCAGGGGGCGAGTGGGTGGCTACACCTTC.